Presented here are 7 T cell receptor beta chains from one specimen sequenced in a study of blood T cell repertoires in COVID-19. Clones were read by immunoSEQ multiplex PCR, and TCRdb kept only the in-frame ones, dropping some. The sample records 130,000 or so clones, roughly 90% being singletons. The sample consisted of peripheral blood. The receptors derive from a man aged 50 or older with acute or convalescent COVID-19.

The chain combines TRBV2 with TRBJ2-5; maybe TRBD2 (5 bases). The CDR3 runs 15 residues. Trimming removed 6 bases at V and 5 bases at J, with 19 bases between. The germline CDR1 and CDR2 sequences are SNHLY and FYNNEI. CDR3 nucleotides: TGTGCCAGCAGAGAGTATAACTCGGGGTTTGAGACCCAGTACTTC. Its protein is CASREYNSGFETQYF.

CDR3 DNA sequence: TGTGCCAGCAGCACAGGTGCCAGTTATCAGCCCCAGCATTTT. Its translation is CASSTGASYQPQHF. This chain connects TRBV7-6 to TRBJ1-5, with a possible D match to TRBD1 (5 bases). The CDR3 loop spans 14 amino acids. V lost 5 bases and J lost 5, with 13 bases in between. Germline loops: CDR1 SGHVS, CDR2 FNYEAQ.

The chain uses TRBV7-8 and TRBJ2-1; D is undetermined. The germline CDR1 and CDR2 sequences are SGHVS and FQNEAQ. With 2 bases removed from V and 4 bases from J, the gap between germline ends came to 9 bases. The CDR3 spans 14 residues. Written as DNA, the CDR3 is TGTGCCAGCAGCTTATACAGCCTATACAATGAGCAGTTCTTC. It is translated as CASSLYSLYNEQFF.

V and J are TRBV19 and TRBJ1-5, with unresolved D. With 2 bases removed from V and 0 bases from J, the gap between germline ends came to 8 bases. Germline CDR1 reads LNHDA; CDR2 reads SQIVND (reference sequence). The length of the CDR3 is 15 residues. The CDR3 coding sequence is TGTGCCAGTAGTATACACAGTTATAGCAATCAGCCCCAGCATTTT. Its protein product is CASSIHSYSNQPQHF.

This clone was seen at least ten times. This chain connects TRBV2 to TRBJ1-1; D not certain. V was pared by 8 bases and J by 1 base, with 11 bases between. The CDR3 consists of 13 residues. Germline lookup yields CDR1 SNHLY and CDR2 FYNNEI. The CDR3 region is CASGVGANTEAFF. The CDR3 DNA sequence: TGTGCCAGCGGGGTGGGAGCGAACACTGAAGCTTTCTTT.

The rearrangement uses TRBV9 and TRBJ1-4, with D possibly TRBD1 on 6 matching bases. The CDR3 has 15 amino acids. CDR1 is SGDLS and CDR2 is YYNGEE in the germline V gene. The V end lost 4 bases, the J end lost 4 bases, and 14 bases lay between the germline ends. CDR3: CASSSPDRLNEKLFF. In DNA, the CDR3 is TGTGCCAGCAGCTCCCCGGACAGACTTAATGAAAAACTGTTTTTT.

CDR3 bases: TGTGCCACCCAGCCGCGGAGTACCACCGGGGAGCTGTTTTTT. As protein: CATQPRSTTGELFF. This sequence joins TRBV5-8 and TRBJ2-2; D gene unclear. The ends were cut back, 9 bases at V and 4 bases at J, with 16 bases in the middle. Per germline, CDR1 SGHTS and CDR2 YDEGEE. This CDR3 is built from 14 residues.